This TCR beta chain is drawn from a study of shared clonotypes between healthy human individuals. Germline V gene sequence: CDR1 SGHAT, CDR2 FQNNGV. The CDR3 consists of 13 residues. V was shortened by 6 bases and J by 7 bases, with 13 bases between the two germline ends. The table came from immunoSEQ multiplex PCR; TCRdb's copy has only in-frame clones and leaves some out. The data show roughly 500,000 clones, about 96% seen once. This clone was observed a single time. This sequence was found in a woman younger than 45 in good health. V is TRBV11-2 and J is TRBJ2-4, with a weak D call TRBD1 (6 bases). Sequencing was performed on naive CD4+ T cells sorted from blood. Stated subset: CD45RA+ positively selected. Here the CDR3 DNA reads TGTGCCAGCAGGAGAGGACAGATGAACATTCAGTACTTC. Translating it yields CASRRGQMNIQYF.